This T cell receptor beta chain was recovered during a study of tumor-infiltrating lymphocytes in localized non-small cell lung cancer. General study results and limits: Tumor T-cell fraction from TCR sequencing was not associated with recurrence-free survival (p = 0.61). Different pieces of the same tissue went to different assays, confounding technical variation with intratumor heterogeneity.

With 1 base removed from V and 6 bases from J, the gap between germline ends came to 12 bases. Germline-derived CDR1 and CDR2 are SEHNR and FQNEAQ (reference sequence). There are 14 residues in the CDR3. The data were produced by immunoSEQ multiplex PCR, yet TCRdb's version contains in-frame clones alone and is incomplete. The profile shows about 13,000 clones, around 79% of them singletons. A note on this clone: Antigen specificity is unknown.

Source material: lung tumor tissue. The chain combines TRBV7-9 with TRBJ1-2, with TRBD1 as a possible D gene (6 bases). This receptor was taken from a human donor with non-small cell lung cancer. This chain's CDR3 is CASSLETGADGYTF. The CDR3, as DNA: TGTGCCAGCAGCTTAGAGACAGGAGCCGATGGCTACACCTTC.